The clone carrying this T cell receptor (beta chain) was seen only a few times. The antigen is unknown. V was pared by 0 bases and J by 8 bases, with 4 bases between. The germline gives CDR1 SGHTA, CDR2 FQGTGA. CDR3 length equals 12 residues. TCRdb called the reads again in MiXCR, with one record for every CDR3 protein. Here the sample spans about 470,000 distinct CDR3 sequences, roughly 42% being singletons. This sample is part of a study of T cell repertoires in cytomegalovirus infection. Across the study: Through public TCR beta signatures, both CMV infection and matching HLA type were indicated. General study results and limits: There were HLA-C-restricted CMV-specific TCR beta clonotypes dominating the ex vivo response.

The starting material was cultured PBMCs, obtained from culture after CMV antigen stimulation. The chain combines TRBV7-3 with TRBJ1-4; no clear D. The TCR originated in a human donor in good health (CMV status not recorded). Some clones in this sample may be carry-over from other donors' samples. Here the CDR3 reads CASSLTLEKLFF. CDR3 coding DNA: TGTGCCAGCAGCTTAACGTTGGAAAAACTGTTTTTT.